This note documents a single T cell receptor beta chain sequence. The germline V gene has CDR1 MRHNA and CDR2 SNTAGT. V was pared by 3 bases and J by 6 bases, with 11 bases between. The CDR3 consists of 13 residues. These data are taken from a study of blood T cell repertoires in COVID-19. Study background: The study drew acute and convalescent COVID-19 samples from the United States, Italy and Spain.

Authors' processing steps: Amplification of reference gene primers provided the estimated nucleated cell counts. Only in-frame clones appear in the TCRdb table, and some are missing; sequencing was by immunoSEQ multiplex PCR. V and J calls and clone size are copied from that table; D and trimming were computed from the DNA. Of 300,000 or so clones in the sample, around 88% were seen once. Material for sequencing was peripheral blood. This clonotype was obtained from a woman aged 50 to 60 with acute or convalescent COVID-19. The V and J genes are TRBV6-4 and TRBJ1-2; D ambiguous. The chain's CDR3 is CASSEEGIHGYTF. The CDR3 DNA reads as TGTGCCAGCAGTGAGGAGGGTATACATGGCTACACCTTC.